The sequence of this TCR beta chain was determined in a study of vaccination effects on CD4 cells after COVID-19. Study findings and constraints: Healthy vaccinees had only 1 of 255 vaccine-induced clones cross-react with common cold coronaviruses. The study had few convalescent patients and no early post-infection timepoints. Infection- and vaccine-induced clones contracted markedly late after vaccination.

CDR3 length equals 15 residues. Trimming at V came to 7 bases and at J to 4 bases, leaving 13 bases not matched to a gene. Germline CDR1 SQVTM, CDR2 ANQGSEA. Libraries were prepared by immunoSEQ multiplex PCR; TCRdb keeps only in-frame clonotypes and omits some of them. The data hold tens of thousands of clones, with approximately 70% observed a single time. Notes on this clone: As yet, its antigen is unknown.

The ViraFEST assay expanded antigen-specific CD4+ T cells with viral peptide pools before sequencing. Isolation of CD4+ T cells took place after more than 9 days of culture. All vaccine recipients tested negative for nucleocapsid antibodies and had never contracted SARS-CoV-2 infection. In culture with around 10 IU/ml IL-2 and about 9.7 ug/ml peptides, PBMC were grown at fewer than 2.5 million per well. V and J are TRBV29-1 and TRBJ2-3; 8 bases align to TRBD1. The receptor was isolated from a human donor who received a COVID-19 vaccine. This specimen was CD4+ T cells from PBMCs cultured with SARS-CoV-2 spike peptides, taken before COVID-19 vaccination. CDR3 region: CSATRGQGAADTQYF. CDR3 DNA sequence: TGCAGCGCAACCCGGGGGCAGGGGGCCGCAGATACGCAGTATTTT.